The clone carrying this TCR beta chain was observed a handful of times. Arm-PCR of CDR3 regions and iRepertoire HTBI primers were used to build TCR beta libraries. From the multiplex PCR reads, TCRdb called clonotypes with MiXCR, one entry per CDR3 protein. Among about 460,000 distinct CDR3 sequences listed, under 25% were seen once. These data come from a study of regulatory T cells in long-lasting Graves disease. Regarding time point: persistent/refractory GD, antithyroid drugs over 5 years with positive TRAb. Extracted PBMC RNA gave rise to the TCR library. The V and J ends lost 4 bases and 0 bases respectively, with 10 bases between them. Germline V gene lookup returns CDR1 LNHDA and CDR2 SQIVND (reference sequence). This CDR3 is 14 amino acids long.

This chain links TRBV19 with TRBJ2-7; the D gene is possibly TRBD2 (5 bases). The sample was peripheral blood mononuclear cells (PBMCs), taken when the disease was refractory, from a patient treated with antithyroid drugs. The receptor's source is a female donor with Graves disease. CDR3 amino acids: CASSTVGSSYEQYF. CDR3 DNA sequence: TGTGCCAGTAGTACTGTAGGGAGCTCCTACGAGCAGTACTTC.